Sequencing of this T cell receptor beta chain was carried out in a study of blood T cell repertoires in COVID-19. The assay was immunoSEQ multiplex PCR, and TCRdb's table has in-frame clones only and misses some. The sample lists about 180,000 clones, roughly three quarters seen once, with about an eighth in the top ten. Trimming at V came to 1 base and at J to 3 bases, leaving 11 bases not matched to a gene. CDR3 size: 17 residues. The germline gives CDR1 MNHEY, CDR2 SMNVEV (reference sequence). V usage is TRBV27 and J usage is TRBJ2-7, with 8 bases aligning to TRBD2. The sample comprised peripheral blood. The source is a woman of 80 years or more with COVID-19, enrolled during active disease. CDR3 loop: CASSLFPGAGEVYEQYF. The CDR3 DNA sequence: TGTGCCAGCAGTTTATTCCCAGGAGCGGGAGAAGTCTACGAGCAGTACTTC.